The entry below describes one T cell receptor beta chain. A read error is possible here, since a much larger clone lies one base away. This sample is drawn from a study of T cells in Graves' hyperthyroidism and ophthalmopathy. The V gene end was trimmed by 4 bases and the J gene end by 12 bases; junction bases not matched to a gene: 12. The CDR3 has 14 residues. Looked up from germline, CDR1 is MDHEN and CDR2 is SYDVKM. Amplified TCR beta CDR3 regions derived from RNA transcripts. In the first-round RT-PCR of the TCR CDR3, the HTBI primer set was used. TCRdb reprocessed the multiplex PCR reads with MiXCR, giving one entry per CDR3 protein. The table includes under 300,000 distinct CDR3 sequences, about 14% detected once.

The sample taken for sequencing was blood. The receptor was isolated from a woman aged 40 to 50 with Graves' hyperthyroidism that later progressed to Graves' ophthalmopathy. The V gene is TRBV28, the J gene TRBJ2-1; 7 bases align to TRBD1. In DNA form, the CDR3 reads TGTGCCAGCAGTTACAGGGGCGACCTCTCCCCGCAGTTCTTC. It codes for CASSYRGDLSPQFF.